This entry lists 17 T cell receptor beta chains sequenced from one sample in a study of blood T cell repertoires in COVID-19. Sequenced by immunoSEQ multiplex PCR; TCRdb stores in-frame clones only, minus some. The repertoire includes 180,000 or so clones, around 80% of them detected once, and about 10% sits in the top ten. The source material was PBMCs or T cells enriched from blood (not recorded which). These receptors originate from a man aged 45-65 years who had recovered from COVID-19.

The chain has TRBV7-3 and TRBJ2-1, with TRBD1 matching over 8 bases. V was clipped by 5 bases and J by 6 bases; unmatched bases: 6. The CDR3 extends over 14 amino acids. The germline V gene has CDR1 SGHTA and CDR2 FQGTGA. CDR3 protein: CASSRTGMVNEQFF. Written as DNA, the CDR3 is TGTGCCAGCAGCCGGACAGGGATGGTCAATGAGCAGTTCTTC.

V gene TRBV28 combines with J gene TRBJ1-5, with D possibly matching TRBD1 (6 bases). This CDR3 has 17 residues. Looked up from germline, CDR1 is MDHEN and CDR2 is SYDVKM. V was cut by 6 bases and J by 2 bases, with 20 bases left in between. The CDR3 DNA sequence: TGTGCCAGCAGCATCTCGGGGGGGCTCTATGGCAATCAGCCCCAGCATTTT. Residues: CASSISGGLYGNQPQHF.

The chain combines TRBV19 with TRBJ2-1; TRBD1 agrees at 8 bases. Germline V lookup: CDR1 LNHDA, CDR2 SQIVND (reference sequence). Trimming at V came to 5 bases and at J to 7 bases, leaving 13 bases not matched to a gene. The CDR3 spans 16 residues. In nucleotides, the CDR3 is TGTGCCAGTAGTGCCAGGGGGCGGGGATTGAGGAATGAGCAGTTCTTC. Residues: CASSARGRGLRNEQFF.

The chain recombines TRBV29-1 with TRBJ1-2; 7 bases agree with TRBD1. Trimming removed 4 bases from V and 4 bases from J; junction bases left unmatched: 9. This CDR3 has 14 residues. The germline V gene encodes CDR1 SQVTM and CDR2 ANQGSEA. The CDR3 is CSVGGPGGGYGYTF. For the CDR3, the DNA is TGCAGCGTTGGGGGGCCAGGGGGAGGCTATGGCTACACCTTC.

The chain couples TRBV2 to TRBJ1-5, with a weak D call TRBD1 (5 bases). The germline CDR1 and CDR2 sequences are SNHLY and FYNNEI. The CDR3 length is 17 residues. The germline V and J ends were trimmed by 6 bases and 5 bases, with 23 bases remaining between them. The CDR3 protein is CASRGGGAFLPDQPQHF. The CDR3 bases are TGTGCCAGCAGGGGCGGAGGGGCATTCCTCCCCGATCAGCCCCAGCATTTT.

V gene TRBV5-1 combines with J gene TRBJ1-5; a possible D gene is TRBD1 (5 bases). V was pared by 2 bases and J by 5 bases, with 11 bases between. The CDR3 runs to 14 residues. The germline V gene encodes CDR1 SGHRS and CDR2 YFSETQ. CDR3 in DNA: TGCGCCAGCAGCTTAGGGGAAGGGTATCAGCCCCAGCATTTT. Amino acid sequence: CASSLGEGYQPQHF.

Here the CDR3 DNA reads TGTGCCAGCAGCAAGCAGGGAAACTATGGCTACACCTTC. Its translation: CASSKQGNYGYTF. This chain joins TRBV21-1 and TRBJ1-2; the D call of TRBD1 is as the table states it, not checked on the DNA. TRBV21-1 is described as a pseudogene. The CDR3 totals 13 residues.

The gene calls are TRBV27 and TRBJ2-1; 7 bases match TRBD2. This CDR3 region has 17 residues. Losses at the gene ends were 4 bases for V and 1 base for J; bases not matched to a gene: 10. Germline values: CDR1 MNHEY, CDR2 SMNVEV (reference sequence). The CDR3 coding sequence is TGTGCCAGCAGTTCCACCAAGCCGGGACTATCCTACAATGAGCAGTTCTTC. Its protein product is CASSSTKPGLSYNEQFF.

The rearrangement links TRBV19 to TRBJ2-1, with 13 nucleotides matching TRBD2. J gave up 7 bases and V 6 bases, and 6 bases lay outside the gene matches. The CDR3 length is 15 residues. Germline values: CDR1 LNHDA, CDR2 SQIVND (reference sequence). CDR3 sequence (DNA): TGTGCCAGTAGCCGGACTAGCGGGAGTAGAAATGAGCAGTTCTTC. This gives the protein CASSRTSGSRNEQFF.

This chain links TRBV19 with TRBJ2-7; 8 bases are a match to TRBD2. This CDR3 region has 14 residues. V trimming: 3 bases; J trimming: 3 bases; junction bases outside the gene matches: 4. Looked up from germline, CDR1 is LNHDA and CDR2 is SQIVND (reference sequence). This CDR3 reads CASSIRGGNYEQYF. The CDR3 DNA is TGTGCCAGTAGTATTCGGGGGGGGAACTACGAGCAGTACTTC. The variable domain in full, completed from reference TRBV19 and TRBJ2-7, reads DGGITQSPKYLFRKEGQNVTLSCEQNLNHDAMYWYRQDPGQGLRLIYYSQIVNDFQKGDIAEGYSVSREKKESFPLTVTSAQKNPTAFYLCASSIRGGNYEQYFGPGTRLTVT.

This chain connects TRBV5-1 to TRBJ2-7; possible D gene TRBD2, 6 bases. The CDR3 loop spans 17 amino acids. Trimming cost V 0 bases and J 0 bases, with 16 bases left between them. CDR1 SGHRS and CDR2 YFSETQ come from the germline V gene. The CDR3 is CASSLVGTGYLSYEQYF. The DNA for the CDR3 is TGCGCCAGCAGCTTGGTCGGGACTGGTTACCTCTCCTACGAGCAGTACTTC.

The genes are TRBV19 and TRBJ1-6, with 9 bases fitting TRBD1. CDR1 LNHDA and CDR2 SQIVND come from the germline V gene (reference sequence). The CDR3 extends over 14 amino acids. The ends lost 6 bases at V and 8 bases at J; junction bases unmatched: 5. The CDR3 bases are TGTGCCAGTAGCCGGAGACAGGGGGATTCACCCCTCCACTTT. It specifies CASSRRQGDSPLHF.

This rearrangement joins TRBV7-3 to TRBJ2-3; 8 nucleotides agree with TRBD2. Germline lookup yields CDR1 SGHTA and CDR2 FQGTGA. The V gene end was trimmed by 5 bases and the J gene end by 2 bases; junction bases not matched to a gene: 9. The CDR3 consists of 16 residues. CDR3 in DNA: TGTGCCAGCAGCCCCTCGGGGGGGGCTAACACAGATACGCAGTATTTT. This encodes CASSPSGGANTDTQYF.

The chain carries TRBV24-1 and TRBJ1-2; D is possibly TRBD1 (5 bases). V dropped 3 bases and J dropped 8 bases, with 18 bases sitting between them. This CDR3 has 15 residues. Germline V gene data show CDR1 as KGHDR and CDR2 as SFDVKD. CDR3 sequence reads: CATSDPNRQFRGYTF. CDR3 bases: TGTGCCACCAGTGATCCTAACCGACAGTTCCGCGGCTACACCTTC.

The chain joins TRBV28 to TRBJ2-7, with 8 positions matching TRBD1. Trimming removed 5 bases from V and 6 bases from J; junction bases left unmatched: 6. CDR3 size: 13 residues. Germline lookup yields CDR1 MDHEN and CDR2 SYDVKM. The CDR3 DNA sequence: TGTGCCAGCAGTCCCTCGGACAGGGCCGAGCAGTACTTC. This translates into CASSPSDRAEQYF.

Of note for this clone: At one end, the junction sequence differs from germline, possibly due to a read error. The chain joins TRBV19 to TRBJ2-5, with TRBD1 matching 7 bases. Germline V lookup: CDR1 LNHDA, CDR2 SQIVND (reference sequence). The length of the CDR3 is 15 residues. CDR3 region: CDQKFTKQGKETQYF. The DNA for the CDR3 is TGCGACCAGAAATTTACCAAACAGGGGAAAGAGACCCAGTACTTC.

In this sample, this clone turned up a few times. CDR3 in DNA: TGTGCCAGCAGCTTGGCAGGGTATGATGAGCAGTTCTTC. It is translated as CASSLAGYDEQFF. The chain couples TRBV5-6 to TRBJ2-1; tentatively, D is TRBD1 (5 bases). This CDR3 region has 13 residues. Per the germline V gene, CDR1 is SGHDT and CDR2 is YYEEEE. Deletions cut 0 bases from V and 8 bases from J, with 9 bases between.